This T cell receptor (beta chain) is from a study of monozygotic twins with cystic fibrosis. The germline gives CDR1 SGHRS, CDR2 YFSETQ. There are 11 residues in the CDR3. The V end was cut by 4 bases, the J end by 9 bases, with 11 bases between. This clone was recorded once. The antigen is undetermined. Study results and limitations: In 13 of 16 pairs, V gene usage was closest to the co-twin's.

The method was immunoSEQ multiplex PCR; TCRdb's version includes in-frame clones alone and lacks a portion of them. The sample holds around 30,000 clones, less than 95% seen once. The specimen was blood. The TCR was taken from a girl aged 2 to 9 with cystic fibrosis. The J gene is TRBJ2-7, the V gene TRBV5-1; D is unresolved. The CDR3 DNA reads as TGCGCCAGCAGCCAAGGTCGTCGGCAGTACTTC. Translated: CASSQGRRQYF.